The following is a T cell receptor (beta chain) sequence with its context. The antigen remains unidentified. V gave up 6 bases and J gave up 2 bases; unmatched junction bases: 11. This CDR3 is 16 amino acids long. Germline CDR1 reads LNHDA; CDR2 reads SQIVND (reference sequence). In TCRdb, the reads were re-called with MiXCR into one record per CDR3 protein. The sample lists about 920,000 distinct CDR3 sequences, 30% to 40% occurring once. This entry belongs to a study of T cell repertoires in cytomegalovirus infection. Background on the study: Well-studied HLA-B-restricted CMV epitopes were used in the study alongside recently identified HLA-C-restricted ones. Through public TCR beta signatures, both CMV infection and matching HLA type were indicated. The study, taken as a whole, reports: Frequencies of public TCR beta families were cumulated, and this identified carriers of CMV plus the relevant HLA. There were HLA-C-restricted CMV-specific TCR beta clonotypes dominating the ex vivo response.

The receptor comes from a human donor in good health (CMV status not recorded). Some clones in this sample may be carry-over from other donors' samples. The sequenced sample was cultured CD8+ T cells from PBMCs, obtained from culture after CMV antigen stimulation. V is TRBV19 and J is TRBJ1-2; 8 bases agree with TRBD1. CDR3 amino acids: CASRPSDRDGNYGYTF. For the CDR3, the DNA is TGTGCCAGTAGACCCTCGGACAGGGATGGGAACTATGGCTACACCTTC.